These 3 T cell receptor beta chains were sequenced from one sample in a study of cytomegalovirus exposure and HLA in healthy donors. Both 60 Vbeta primers and 13 Jbeta primers went into the PCR. Libraries were prepared by immunoSEQ multiplex PCR; TCRdb keeps only in-frame clonotypes and omits some of them. The sample yields about 140,000 clones, 65% to 80% seen once. Sequenced: PBMCs. Receptors originate from a man between 40 and 49 years old in good health and CMV-seronegative.

This chain joins TRBV9 and TRBJ2-3; D may be TRBD2 (6 bases). Germline V gene lookup returns CDR1 SGDLS and CDR2 YYNGEE. Trimming left V 0 bases short and J 4 bases short, with 12 bases between. The CDR3 has 15 residues. The CDR3 loop is CASSVAGGTSDTQYF. Here the CDR3 DNA reads TGTGCCAGCAGCGTAGCAGGCGGGACTTCAGATACGCAGTATTTT. The full variable domain, with the rest looked up from reference TRBV9 and TRBJ2-3, is DSGVTQTPKHLITATGQRVTLRCSPRSGDLSVYWYQQSLDQGLQFLIQYYNGEERAKGNILERFSAQQFPDLHSELNLSSLELGDSALYFCASSVAGGTSDTQYFGPGTRLTVL.

The chain combines TRBV7-9 with TRBJ2-6; perhaps TRBD1 as D (5 bases). Deletions cut 5 bases from V and 0 bases from J, with 17 bases between. The CDR3 runs to 18 residues. Germline-derived CDR1 and CDR2 are SEHNR and FQNEAQ (reference sequence). The CDR3 protein is CASSPTTGSSSGANVLTF. CDR3 nucleotide sequence: TGTGCCAGCAGCCCAACAACAGGCTCGAGCTCTGGGGCCAACGTCCTGACTTTC.

Only one count was recorded for this clone. The gene calls are TRBV28 and TRBJ1-1; no firm D call. Germline loops: CDR1 MDHEN, CDR2 SYDVKM. Trimming shortened V by 3 bases and J by 5 bases, and 7 bases separated the two germline ends. The CDR3 runs 12 residues. The CDR3 is CASSLRRTEAFF. CDR3 nucleotide sequence: TGTGCCAGCAGTTTGAGGAGGACTGAAGCTTTCTTT.